These 8 T cell receptor beta chains came from one sample sequenced in a study of technical replicates of blood from a handful of donors. Assay: immunoSEQ multiplex PCR; the TCRdb copy retains only in-frame clones and omits some. Here the sample spans more than 70,000 clones, almost 98% being singletons. The source material was T cells isolated from PBMCs. These receptors all stem from a human donor in good health.

V gene TRBV28 combines with J gene TRBJ2-4; tentative D call: TRBD1 (5 bases). The CDR3 has 16 residues. The V end was cut by 4 bases, the J end by 0 bases, with 13 bases between. From germline, CDR1 is MDHEN and CDR2 SYDVKM. CDR3 DNA: TGTGCCAGCAGTTGGGCGGTGGGGCTAGCCAAAAACATTCAGTACTTC. Protein sequence: CASSWAVGLAKNIQYF.

The chain carries TRBV7-2 and TRBJ2-1; D is unclear. Germline V lookup: CDR1 SGHTA, CDR2 FQGNSA. The V end lost 4 bases, the J end lost 6 bases, and 13 bases lay between the germline ends. The CDR3 has 14 residues. The CDR3 bases are TGTGCCAGCAGCTCCCGCCCGAGCGCCAATGAGCAGTTCTTC. Translating it yields CASSSRPSANEQFF.

V gene TRBV11-2 combines with J gene TRBJ2-7; 7 positions match TRBD1. The CDR3 length is 15 residues. V lost 0 bases, J lost 4 bases, and 6 bases stayed unmatched. Germline V lookup: CDR1 SGHAT, CDR2 FQNNGV. DNA for the CDR3: TGTGCCAGCAGCTTAGATCGGCAGGGGGTATACGAGCAGTACTTC. Protein: CASSLDRQGVYEQYF. Full variable domain (rest looked up from reference TRBV11-2 and TRBJ2-7): EAGVAQSPRYKIIEKRQSVAFWCNPISGHATLYWYQQILGQGPKLLIQFQNNGVVDDSQLPKDRFSAERLKGVDSTLKIQPAKLEDSAVYLCASSLDRQGVYEQYFGPGTRLTVT.

The V gene is TRBV13, the J gene TRBJ2-7; 7 bases are a match to TRBD1. Trimming cost V 5 bases and J 2 bases; bases outside gene matches: 6. Germline loops: CDR1 PRHDT, CDR2 FYEKMQ (reference sequence). CDR3 size: 14 residues. The CDR3 region is CASSPPTGTYEQYF. The CDR3 DNA sequence: TGTGCCAGCAGCCCGCCGACAGGGACCTACGAGCAGTACTTC.

This chain uses TRBV30 with TRBJ1-2, with 10 bases fitting TRBD1. Germline CDR1 reads GTSNPN; CDR2 reads SVGIG (reference sequence). J was trimmed by 7 bases and V by 1 base; bases with no gene match: 6. The CDR3 covers 14 residues. This CDR3 is CAWSDQTGGLGYTF. Written as DNA, the CDR3 is TGTGCCTGGAGTGACCAGACAGGGGGCCTTGGCTACACCTTC.

V and J are TRBV18 and TRBJ2-7; D is perhaps TRBD1 (6 bases). Germline V gene lookup returns CDR1 KGHSH and CDR2 LQKENI. The CDR3 runs to 15 residues. Trimming took off 3 bases at V and 6 bases at J, with 18 bases between the two ends. DNA for the CDR3: TGTGCCAGCTCACCCCGAGGTGGGACACTCGGCGAGCAGTACTTC. This sequence encodes CASSPRGGTLGEQYF.

V is TRBV10-3 and J is TRBJ2-3, with TRBD1 matching over 7 bases. Per the germline V gene, CDR1 is ENHRY and CDR2 is SYGVKD. CDR3 length: 12 amino acids. J lost 1 base, V lost 11 bases, and 3 bases had no gene match. CDR3 region: CAAGGRTDTQYF. CDR3 coding DNA: TGTGCCGCAGGGGGACGCACAGATACGCAGTATTTT.

This sequence joins TRBV5-1 and TRBJ2-5; 9 bases agree with TRBD2. With V trimmed by 0 bases and J by 2 bases, 5 bases remained unmatched. There are 16 residues in the CDR3. Per germline, CDR1 SGHRS and CDR2 YFSETQ. This CDR3 reads CASSLGAGGKQETQYF. CDR3 DNA: TGCGCCAGCAGCTTGGGAGCGGGGGGCAAACAAGAGACCCAGTACTTC.